Below are 23 T cell receptor beta chains sequenced from a single sample in a study of T and B cells in COVID-19 patients. Multiplex PCR with BIOMED2 TRB-A/B primer pools amplified TRB rearrangements. TCRdb re-derived calls from the multiplex PCR reads in MiXCR, one entry per CDR3 protein. This repertoire shows about 17,000 distinct CDR3 sequences, around 30% found once; its top ten account for around 4.3%. Blood genomic DNA input for TRB amplification was 250-500 ng. Sequenced: blood. The receptors originated from a human donor who had recovered from COVID-19.

On this clonotype: This could be a read error, since a much larger clone is one nucleotide away. The V gene is TRBV6-5, the J gene TRBJ2-7; no clear D gene. Germline CDR1 is MNHEY and CDR2 is SVGAGI. The CDR3 covers 13 residues. Here the CDR3 DNA reads TGTGCCAACAGTTACTCAGGACCCTACGAGCAGTACTTC. Amino acids: CANSYSGPYEQYF.

This clonotype was detected a few times. The genes are TRBV7-2 and TRBJ2-4, with TRBD2 matching 16 bases. Unmatched junction bases numbered 4, after V lost 1 base and J lost 7 bases. The CDR3 is 17 residues long. Germline assignment: CDR1 SGHTA and CDR2 FQGNSA. Here the CDR3 DNA reads TGTGCCAGCAGCTTAGAGGGACTAGCGGGGGGGCGTAACATTCAGTACTTC. Its protein is CASSLEGLAGGRNIQYF.

This clonotype was observed a single time. V usage is TRBV6-5 and J usage is TRBJ2-3, with D perhaps TRBD1 (6 bases). Trimming took off 5 bases at V and 2 bases at J, with 14 bases between the two ends. The length of the CDR3 is 15 residues. CDR1 MNHEY and CDR2 SVGAGI come from the germline V gene. The CDR3 nucleotides are TGTGCCAGCAGTGAACTAGTGGGGGCCACAGATACGCAGTATTTT. Amino acids: CASSELVGATDTQYF.

The rearrangement links TRBV12-3 or TRBV12-4 to TRBJ2-5; D perhaps matches TRBD2 (7 bases). The CDR3 has 16 amino acids. Between the trimmed V and J ends, which lost 6 bases and 4 bases, there was a span of 21 bases. The CDR3 loop reads CASRWAGAPGRETQYF. CDR3 DNA: TGTGCCAGCAGGTGGGCGGGGGCCCCCGGTAGAGAGACCCAGTACTTC.

By proportion, this clonotype is medium-sized. The chain has TRBV19 and TRBJ2-5, with a possible D match to TRBD2 (6 bases). This CDR3 has 12 residues. V was trimmed by 6 bases and J by 5 bases, leaving 10 bases between them. The germline V gene has CDR1 LNHDA and CDR2 SQIVND (reference sequence). The CDR3 bases are TGTGCCAGTAGGAGGGCGGGGGAGACCCAGTACTTC. Amino acids: CASRRAGETQYF.

This clonotype was seen a handful of times. This chain links TRBV7-6 with TRBJ2-1; TRBD2 matches at 13 bases. CDR3 length equals 16 residues. Germline-derived CDR1 and CDR2 are SGHVS and FNYEAQ. V lost 3 bases, J lost 5 bases, and 4 bases stayed unmatched. The DNA for the CDR3 is TGTGCCAGCAGCTTTAATGGACTAGCGGGGGACAATGAGCAGTTCTTC. This sequence encodes CASSFNGLAGDNEQFF. The full variable domain, in which reference TRBV7-6 and TRBJ2-1 provide the parts outside the CDR3, is GAGVSQSPRYKVTKRGQDVALRCDPISGHVSLYWYRQALGQGPEFLTYFNYEAQQDKSGLPNDRFSAERPEGSISTLTIQRTEQRDSAMYRCASSFNGLAGDNEQFFGPGTRLTVL.

This clonotype qualifies as medium-sized. The genes are TRBV6-5 and TRBJ2-7, with D perhaps given as TRBD1 or TRBD2 (6 bases each). Germline CDR1 and CDR2: MNHEY and SVGAGI. V lost 3 bases, J lost 0 bases, and 9 bases lay in between. The CDR3 spans 14 residues. Here the CDR3 reads CASSYRGASYEQYF. The DNA of the CDR3 is TGTGCCAGCAGTTATAGGGGGGCCTCCTACGAGCAGTACTTC.

This clonotype occurred a few times. The chain employs TRBV12-3 or TRBV12-4 and TRBJ2-7, with D perhaps assigned TRBD1 or TRBD2 (6 bases each). CDR3 length equals 14 residues. With 6 bases removed from V and 3 bases from J, the gap between germline ends came to 15 bases. CDR3 sequence: CASRRSGASYEQYF. The CDR3 region has the DNA TGTGCCAGCAGACGATCGGGGGCTAGCTACGAGCAGTACTTC.

This sequence joins TRBV7-2 and TRBJ1-1; D is ambiguous. This CDR3 region has 16 residues. The germline gives CDR1 SGHTA, CDR2 FQGNSA. Trimming shortened V by 1 base and J by 0 bases, and 12 bases separated the two germline ends. CDR3 sequence reads: CASSLVVGIVNTEAFF. As DNA, the CDR3 is TGTGCCAGCAGCTTAGTAGTTGGGATTGTGAACACTGAAGCTTTCTTT.

The chain carries TRBV6-1 and TRBJ1-2; maybe TRBD1 (5 bases). CDR3 length: 14 amino acids. V lost 2 bases and J lost 5, with 12 bases in between. From germline, CDR1 is MNHNS and CDR2 SASEGT. The CDR3, as DNA: TGTGCCAGCAGTGAACAGGCCAGGGAGTATGGCTACACCTTC. It yields the protein CASSEQAREYGYTF.

V and J are TRBV5-1 and TRBJ2-1; D call uncertain. Germline assignment: CDR1 SGHRS and CDR2 YFSETQ. Trimming cost V 1 base and J 8 bases, with 10 bases left between them. The CDR3 extends over 13 amino acids. Here the CDR3 DNA reads TGCGCCAGCAGCTTGAGGCACGCGGATGAGCAGTTCTTC. Its translation: CASSLRHADEQFF. Full variable domain (rest looked up from reference TRBV5-1 and TRBJ2-1): KAGVTQTPRYLIKTRGQQVTLSCSPISGHRSVSWYQQTPGQGLQFLFEYFSETQRNKGNFPGRFSGRQFSNSRSEMNVSTLELGDSALYLCASSLRHADEQFFGPGTRLTVL.

V is TRBV5-4 and J is TRBJ2-2; 9 bases are shared with TRBD1. V gave up 4 bases and J gave up 1 base; unmatched junction bases: 5. The CDR3 extends over 16 amino acids. The germline gives CDR1 SGHNT, CDR2 YYREEE (reference sequence). DNA of the CDR3: TGTGCCAGCAGCGGGGGACAGGGAGTGAACACCGGGGAGCTGTTTTTT. It specifies CASSGGQGVNTGELFF.

This rearrangement joins TRBV11-2 to TRBJ1-2, with D unclear. Trimming took off 1 base at V and 4 bases at J, with 13 bases between the two ends. Germline CDR1 is SGHAT and CDR2 is FQNNGV. There are 15 residues in the CDR3. The CDR3 bases are TGTGCCAGCAGCTTAGCGAACGGGGTGGTCTATGGCTACACCTTC. Amino acid sequence: CASSLANGVVYGYTF.

This clonotype is medium-sized. V gene TRBV29-1 combines with J gene TRBJ2-1, with D perhaps being TRBD1 or TRBD2 (6 bases each). Trimming left V 7 bases short and J 10 bases short, with 14 bases between. The CDR3 extends over 11 amino acids. Germline-derived CDR1 and CDR2 are SQVTM and ANQGSEA. CDR3 DNA sequence: TGCAGCGCTGGGGGGCCCGCCGAGCAGTTCTTC. Translating it yields CSAGGPAEQFF.

The table lists this clonotype with a few counts. The rearrangement joins TRBV6-1 to TRBJ2-7, with TRBD2 as a possible D gene (6 bases). The V and J ends lost 10 bases and 1 base respectively, with 17 bases between them. CDR3 size: 14 residues. Germline loops: CDR1 MNHNS, CDR2 SASEGT. CDR3 residues: CAIFRGYPSYEQYF. The CDR3 DNA sequence: TGTGCCATCTTCCGGGGGTATCCTTCCTACGAGCAGTACTTC.

In its sample, this clonotype is medium-sized. The CDR3 region is CASSRGQGWAGELFF. The CDR3 nucleotides are TGTGCCAGCAGTCGCGGACAGGGCTGGGCCGGGGAGCTGTTTTTT. The V call is TRBV6-5, the J call TRBJ2-2, with 8 bases aligning to TRBD1. V lost 5 bases to trimming and J lost 6 bases; unmatched junction nucleotides: 8. This CDR3 contains 15 residues. The germline gives CDR1 MNHEY, CDR2 SVGAGI.

This clonotype is medium-sized in the sample. V and J are TRBV11-1 and TRBJ2-5, with D perhaps matching TRBD1 (5 bases). Germline CDR1 SGHAT, CDR2 FQDESV (reference sequence). Trimming took 3 bases from V and 3 from J, leaving 11 bases between them. The CDR3 extends over 14 amino acids. CDR3 in amino acids: CASSFLGREETQYF. The CDR3 bases are TGTGCCAGCAGCTTTCTAGGCAGGGAAGAGACCCAGTACTTC.

The chain has TRBV6-5 and TRBJ2-7, with 9 bases fitting TRBD1. The CDR3 has 14 residues. The V gene end was trimmed by 5 bases and the J gene end by 2 bases; junction bases not matched to a gene: 4. Germline assignment: CDR1 MNHEY and CDR2 SVGAGI. CDR3 coding DNA: TGTGCCAGCAGTGCGGACAGGGGAACCTACGAGCAGTACTTC. Its translation: CASSADRGTYEQYF.

This clonotype was seen only a few times. The CDR3 spells CASSPAGGGDGYTF. Here the CDR3 DNA reads TGTGCCAGCAGCCCGGCAGGGGGCGGGGATGGCTACACCTTC. The V call is TRBV7-4, the J call TRBJ1-2; 8 bases map to TRBD1. Trimming cost V 5 bases and J 6 bases; bases outside gene matches: 8. Germline CDR1 and CDR2: SGHVT and SQSDAQ. The CDR3 runs to 14 residues.

V gene TRBV7-2 combines with J gene TRBJ1-6; D call uncertain. The CDR3 loop spans 14 amino acids. CDR1 is SGHTA, CDR2 FQGNSA, per germline. Trimming cost V 0 bases and J 7 bases, with 7 bases left between them. The CDR3 loop is CASSLANSNSPLHF. The CDR3 nucleotides read TGTGCCAGCAGCTTAGCCAATTCAAATTCACCCCTCCACTTT.

This clonotype has more than one count but fewer than ten. The V call is TRBV7-9, the J call TRBJ2-5, with D possibly TRBD2 on 5 matching bases. V lost 5 bases and J 5 bases, leaving 15 bases between the germline ends. The CDR3 loop spans 14 amino acids. Per the germline V gene, CDR1 is SEHNR and CDR2 is FQNEAQ (reference sequence). Written as DNA, the CDR3 is TGTGCCAGCAGCGCAACGCCCACGGGGGAGACCCAGTACTTC. Translated, it gives CASSATPTGETQYF.

Worth noting for this clonotype: A much larger clone differs by one base, so this may be a read error. The CDR3 sequence is CSTLDRGVEAFF. CDR3 DNA sequence: TGCAGCACCTTGGACAGGGGAGTAGAAGCTTTCTTT. V is TRBV29-1 and J is TRBJ1-1; TRBD1 agrees at 9 bases. Germline trimming cut 8 bases from V and 8 bases from J; bases unmatched to any gene: 9. The germline gives CDR1 SQVTM, CDR2 ANQGSEA. CDR3 length equals 12 residues.

In its sample, this clonotype ranks as medium-sized. The chain carries TRBV19 and TRBJ1-1, with D perhaps TRBD1 (5 bases). The CDR3 consists of 13 residues. The V and J ends lost 7 bases and 3 bases respectively, with 12 bases between them. The V gene's germline CDR1 is LNHDA and CDR2 SQIVND (reference sequence). CDR3 protein: CASTFARDTEAFF. The CDR3 nucleotides read TGTGCCAGTACTTTCGCCAGGGACACTGAAGCTTTCTTT.